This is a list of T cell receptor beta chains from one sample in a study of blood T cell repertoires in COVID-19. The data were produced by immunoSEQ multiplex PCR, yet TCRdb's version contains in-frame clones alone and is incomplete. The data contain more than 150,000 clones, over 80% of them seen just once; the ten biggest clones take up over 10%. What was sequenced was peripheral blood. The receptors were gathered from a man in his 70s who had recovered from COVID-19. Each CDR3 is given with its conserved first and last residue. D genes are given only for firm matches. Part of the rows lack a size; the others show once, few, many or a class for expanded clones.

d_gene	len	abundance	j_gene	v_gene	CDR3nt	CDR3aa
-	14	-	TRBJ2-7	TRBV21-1	TGTGCCATGCCACAGGGGGCGAACTCCTACGAGCAGTACTTC	CAMPQGANSYEQYF
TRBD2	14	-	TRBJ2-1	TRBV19	TGTGCCAGTAGTATAACTAGCGGGAGCCACGAGCAGTTCTTC	CASSITSGSHEQFF
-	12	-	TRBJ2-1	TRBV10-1	TGCGCCAGCGCTCCCCGGGGGAATGAGCAGTTCTTC	CASAPRGNEQFF
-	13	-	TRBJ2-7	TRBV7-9	TGTGCCAGCAGCTTAGTAGAGACTACGGAGCAGTACTTC	CASSLVETTEQYF
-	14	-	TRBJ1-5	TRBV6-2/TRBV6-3	TGTGCCAGCAGTCAACCAGGGTCGTTTCAGCCCCAGCATTTT	CASSQPGSFQPQHF
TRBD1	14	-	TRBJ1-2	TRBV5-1	TGCGCCAGCAGCCCCGGGACAGGGAGAGATGGCTACACCTTC	CASSPGTGRDGYTF
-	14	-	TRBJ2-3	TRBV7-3	TGTGCCAGCAGCTTAGAGGTAGCGGCAGATACGCAGTATTTT	CASSLEVAADTQYF
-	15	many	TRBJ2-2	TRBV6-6	TGTGCCAGCACCCCATGGCCGGCCAGGGGCGGGGAGCTGTTTTTT	CASTPWPARGGELFF
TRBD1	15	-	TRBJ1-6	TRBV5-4	TGTGCCAGCAGCTCCCCGGGACAGGGGATTTCACCCCTCCACTTT	CASSSPGQGISPLHF
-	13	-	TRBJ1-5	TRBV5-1	TGCGCCAGCAGCTTGGACGGGATTCAGCCCCAGCATTTT	CASSLDGIQPQHF
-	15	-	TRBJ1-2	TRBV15	TGTGCCACCAGCAGAGATTCGACAGCGCGATATGGCTACACCTTC	CATSRDSTARYGYTF
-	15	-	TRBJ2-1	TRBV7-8	TGTGCCAGCAGCCGAGGGGGGAGGGGGAACAATGAGCAGTTCTTC	CASSRGGRGNNEQFF
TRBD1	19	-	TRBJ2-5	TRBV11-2	TGTGCCAGCAGCTCGCCCCTCTATACAACAGGGGGCTGGCAAGAGACCCAGTACTTC	CASSSPLYTTGGWQETQYF
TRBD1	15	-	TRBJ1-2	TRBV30	TGTGCCTGGAGTGGGGACAGGGGGCGATTCTATGGCTACACCTTC	CAWSGDRGRFYGYTF
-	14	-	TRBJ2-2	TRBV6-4	TGTGCCAGCAGTGATGAGCAAAACACCGGGGAGCTGTTTTTT	CASSDEQNTGELFF
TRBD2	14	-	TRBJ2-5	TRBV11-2	TGTGCCAGCAGCTCCACTAGCGGGAAGGAGACCCAGTACTTC	CASSSTSGKETQYF
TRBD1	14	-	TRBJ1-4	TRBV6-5	TGTGCCAGCAGTCGACAGGGGGCCGGTGAAAAACTGTTTTTT	CASSRQGAGEKLFF